A selection of T cell receptor beta chains follows, all from one sample in a study of blood T cell repertoires in COVID-19. The method was immunoSEQ multiplex PCR; TCRdb's version includes in-frame clones alone and lacks a portion of them. The sample includes hundreds of thousands of clones, 85% to 90% seen only once; the top ten take roughly 2.9%. Sequencing was done on a sample of PBMCs or T cells enriched from blood (not recorded which). These receptors came from a woman aged 45 to 65 who had been exposed to COVID-19. Both conserved end residues are part of each CDR3. The D gene is left open where the match is weak.

D	J	V	CDR3
TRBD2	TRBJ2-2	TRBV23-1	CASCPEPGLAGAGELFF
-	TRBJ1-1	TRBV10-2	CASSEGGQAEAFF
-	TRBJ1-2	TRBV10-3	CAISESRNGYTF
TRBD1	TRBJ1-1	TRBV18	CASSRDRGTTEAFF
-	TRBJ2-5	TRBV28	CASSDSSKETQYF
TRBD2	TRBJ2-1	TRBV13	CASSSGLAGGYNEQFF
-	TRBJ2-7	TRBV28	CASSLLGSARGLDYEQYF
-	TRBJ2-3	TRBV25-1	CASSSTGRTDTQYF
-	TRBJ1-2	TRBV28	CASSLTPRTANYGYTF
TRBD1	TRBJ1-4	TRBV18	CASSPRDSNEKLFF